These 17 T cell receptor beta chains came from one sample sequenced in a study of T-cell reconstitution after alpha-beta-depleted transplantation in children. Unique molecular identifiers were built into the TCRbeta library. MiXCR, applied by TCRdb to the PCR reads, yields one record per CDR3 protein. The sample yields around 580,000 distinct CDR3 sequences, over 25% seen once. The sample in question was PBMCs, obtained before TCRalphabeta/CD19-depleted stem cell transplant. All receptors derive from a boy less than two years old with Wiskott-Aldrich syndrome, due to receive a stem cell transplant.

Only a few counts were recorded for this clonotype. The chain links TRBV24-1 to TRBJ2-3; D ambiguous. The germline CDR1 and CDR2 sequences are KGHDR and SFDVKD. The V end was cut by 9 bases, the J end by 3 bases, with 9 bases between. The CDR3 runs 12 residues. CDR3: CATSGRTDTQYF. The CDR3 nucleotides are TGTGCCACCTCCGGACGGACAGATACGCAGTATTTT.

V and J are TRBV30 and TRBJ2-3; D uncertain. Trimming removed 0 bases at V and 7 bases at J, with 8 bases between. The germline gives CDR1 GTSNPN, CDR2 SVGIG (reference sequence). CDR3 size: 12 residues. The DNA for the CDR3 is TGTGCCTGGAGTGTGGCCCTTAATACGCAGTATTTT. Translating it yields CAWSVALNTQYF.

This clonotype was recorded a few times. The chain is built from TRBV7-2 and TRBJ1-2; D is ambiguous. The CDR3 length is 16 residues. CDR1 is SGHTA, CDR2 FQGNSA, per germline. Trimming left V 2 bases short and J 3 bases short, with 16 bases between. CDR3 sequence: CASSLPRGVAHYGYTF. Here the CDR3 DNA reads TGTGCCAGCAGCTTACCCCGAGGTGTTGCCCACTATGGCTACACCTTC.

This clonotype was observed a few times. The chain uses TRBV5-1 and TRBJ2-1, with 12 positions matching TRBD2. Germline V gene data show CDR1 as SGHRS and CDR2 as YFSETQ. This CDR3 comprises 15 residues. The J segment lost 7 bases and the V segment lost 7 bases, leaving 9 bases of the junction unmatched. CDR3 in DNA: TGCGCCAGCCGGACTAGCGGGAAAGTAGAAAATGAGCAGTTCTTC. This codes for CASRTSGKVENEQFF.

V is TRBV10-3 and J is TRBJ2-7; 10 nucleotides agree with TRBD1. The ends lost 6 bases at V and 1 base at J; junction bases unmatched: 6. The CDR3 runs 15 residues. Germline V gives CDR1 ENHRY, CDR2 SYGVKD. CDR3 protein: CAISTGTGDSYEQYF. The CDR3 bases are TGTGCCATCAGCACCGGGACAGGGGATTCCTACGAGCAGTACTTC.

The V gene is TRBV20-1, the J gene TRBJ1-2, with 9 positions matching TRBD1. Germline values: CDR1 DFQATT, CDR2 SNEGSKA (reference sequence). Trimming at V came to 3 bases and at J to 8 bases, leaving 4 bases not matched to a gene. The CDR3 is 12 residues long. The DNA for the CDR3 is TGCAGTGCTAGTGGGGACAGGGTAGGCTACACCTTC. It is translated as CSASGDRVGYTF.

This clonotype occurred a few times. The rearrangement links TRBV5-1 to TRBJ2-1, with D perhaps being TRBD1 or TRBD2 (5 bases each). Trimming took off 4 bases at V and 8 bases at J, with 13 bases between the two ends. CDR3 size: 13 residues. Germline loops: CDR1 SGHRS, CDR2 YFSETQ. The CDR3: CASSRTQGYEQFF. In DNA, the CDR3 is TGCGCCAGCAGCCGGACTCAGGGCTATGAGCAGTTCTTC.

This clonotype showed up just a few times. The J gene is TRBJ1-2, the V gene TRBV29-1, with D tentatively TRBD1 (5 bases). Trimming stripped 4 bases from V and 5 bases from J, with 11 bases between. Germline values: CDR1 SQVTM, CDR2 ANQGSEA. The CDR3 loop spans 12 amino acids. CDR3 sequence reads: CSVALGEYGYTF. In nucleotides, the CDR3 is TGCAGCGTTGCTCTGGGGGAATATGGCTACACCTTC. The full variable domain, rest sourced from reference TRBV29-1 and TRBJ1-2, is SAVISQKPSRDICQRGTSLTIQCQVDSQVTMMFWYRQQPGQSLTLIATANQGSEATYESGFVIDKFPISRPNLTFSTLTVSNMSPEDSSIYLCSVALGEYGYTFGSGTRLTVV.

This chain uses TRBV20-1 with TRBJ2-3, with 9 bases fitting TRBD2. The CDR3 contains 17 residues. Germline V gives CDR1 DFQATT, CDR2 SNEGSKA (reference sequence). Trimming took 0 bases from V and 1 from J; bases not matched to a gene: 8. CDR3 nucleotide sequence: TGCAGTGCTAGAGATCCGGGACTAGCAAGGGGCACAGATACGCAGTATTTT. This gives the protein CSARDPGLARGTDTQYF.

The V and J genes are TRBV28 and TRBJ2-7; 10 nucleotides align to TRBD2. V trimming: 8 bases; J trimming: 4 bases; junction bases outside the gene matches: 2. CDR3 length: 12 amino acids. Germline-derived CDR1 and CDR2 are MDHEN and SYDVKM. The CDR3 sequence is CASGTSVYEQYF. DNA of the CDR3: TGTGCCAGCGGGACTAGCGTATACGAGCAGTACTTC.

The CDR3 loop is CSARPGLSEDEQFF. In DNA form, the CDR3 reads TGCAGTGCCAGACCGGGACTATCAGAAGATGAGCAGTTCTTC. V gene TRBV20-1 combines with J gene TRBJ2-1, with 7 bases identical to TRBD2. J was trimmed by 8 bases and V by 6 bases; bases with no gene match: 13. Germline-derived CDR1 and CDR2 are DFQATT and SNEGSKA (reference sequence). The CDR3 sequence is 14 residues long.

V gene TRBV29-1 combines with J gene TRBJ2-1; 11 nucleotides match TRBD2. The CDR3 runs to 13 residues. The junction had 8 bases not matched to a gene; V was cut back by 6 bases and J by 10 bases. Germline-derived CDR1 and CDR2 are SQVTM and ANQGSEA. The CDR3 nucleotides are TGCAGCGTAAAACGAATAGCGGGAGGGGAGCAGTTCTTC. Amino acid sequence: CSVKRIAGGEQFF.

The chain is built from TRBV7-2 and TRBJ2-1; TRBD2 aligns across 7 bases. Germline assignment: CDR1 SGHTA and CDR2 FQGNSA. The CDR3 is 15 amino acids. J was trimmed by 6 bases and V by 8 bases; bases with no gene match: 13. Here the CDR3 reads CASGRWSGLSNEQFF. In DNA, the CDR3 is TGTGCCAGCGGACGTTGGTCGGGACTATCCAATGAGCAGTTCTTC. The entire variable domain, with the rest obtained from reference TRBV7-2 and TRBJ2-1, is as follows: GAGVSQSPSNKVTEKGKDVELRCDPISGHTALYWYRQSLGQGLEFLIYFQGNSAPDKSGLPSDRFSAERTGGSVSTLTIQRTQQEDSAVYLCASGRWSGLSNEQFFGPGTRLTVL.

This clonotype was counted a few times. The chain recombines TRBV20-1 with TRBJ2-1; maybe TRBD2 (6 bases). The ends were cut back, 5 bases at V and 2 bases at J, with 22 bases in the middle. The CDR3 runs to 17 residues. In germline, CDR1 is DFQATT, CDR2 SNEGSKA (reference sequence). The DNA for the CDR3 is TGCAGTGCTCGGCCGGGAGATCGGATAGCGGCCTACAATGAGCAGTTCTTC. This translates into CSARPGDRIAAYNEQFF.

The chain joins TRBV20-1 to TRBJ1-1, with D hard to call. This CDR3 is built from 13 residues. The V end was cut by 1 base, the J end by 1 base, with 7 bases between. Germline assignment: CDR1 DFQATT and CDR2 SNEGSKA (reference sequence). The CDR3 bases are TGCAGTGCTAGAGCGATGGAGAACACTGAAGCTTTCTTT. Encoded protein: CSARAMENTEAFF.

The chain joins TRBV7-9 to TRBJ1-1; D possibly corresponds to TRBD1 (5 bases). V lost 4 bases to trimming and J lost 4 bases, with 10 bases between them. The CDR3 runs to 13 residues. Germline loops: CDR1 SEHNR, CDR2 FQNEAQ (reference sequence). The CDR3 loop is CASSSPGSTEAFF. DNA for the CDR3: TGTGCCAGCAGCTCTCCAGGGAGCACTGAAGCTTTCTTT.

This clonotype was detected a few times. V gene TRBV20-1 combines with J gene TRBJ2-5; 10 bases map to TRBD2. Trimming cost V 6 bases and J 5 bases; bases outside gene matches: 9. The CDR3 is made up of 14 amino acids. Germline CDR1 is DFQATT and CDR2 is SNEGSKA (reference sequence). Written as DNA, the CDR3 is TGCAGTGCCCCTAGCGGGAGTGGGGGGGAGACCCAGTACTTC. This encodes CSAPSGSGGETQYF.